Reported below is one TCR beta chain. Its antigen remains unidentified. The data belong to a study of CD8 T cells in ankylosing spondylitis. TCRdb re-called the 5' RACE reads with MiXCR, one entry per CDR3 protein. The repertoire has 670,000 or so distinct CDR3 sequences, around 20% of them found once; the top ten carry roughly a fifth. Study conclusions and caveats: One TCR beta motif, made up of eight or nine highly homologous variants, appeared characteristic of ankylosing spondylitis blood.

This CDR3 spans 15 amino acids. The germline CDR1 and CDR2 sequences are SGHTA and FQGNSA. Trimming left V 2 bases short and J 4 bases short, with 14 bases between. The sample comprised blood, either unsorted or a sorted T cell fraction (not recorded which). The chain uses TRBV7-2 and TRBJ1-1; a weak D match, TRBD1 (6 bases). The TCR was taken from a male donor with ankylosing spondylitis. The CDR3 sequence is CASSLWGTGFTEAFF. The CDR3 DNA reads as TGTGCCAGCAGCTTATGGGGTACAGGGTTCACTGAAGCTTTCTTT.